A single sample gave rise to the 7 T cell receptor beta chains below, sequenced in a study of OX40 agonist ivuxolimab in advanced cancers. The assay was immunoSEQ multiplex PCR, and TCRdb's table has in-frame clones only and misses some. Of 70,000 or so clones listed, around 85% are singletons. The sequenced sample was CD4+ or CD8+ T cells sorted from blood, obtained in a trial of the OX40 agonist ivuxolimab. The source is an adult with an advanced solid tumor such as melanoma, head and neck, liver or kidney cancer.

The chain links TRBV21-1 to TRBJ1-5. TRBV21-1 is labeled a pseudogene. This CDR3 spans 16 amino acids. The CDR3 is CASSNSGTESNQPQHF. As DNA, the CDR3 is TGTGCCAGCAGCAATTCCGGGACTGAAAGCAATCAGCCCCAGCATTTT.

V is TRBV10-2 and J is TRBJ1-1; weak D call: TRBD1 (5 bases). V was shortened by 3 bases and J by 1 base, with 6 bases between the two germline ends. CDR1 WSHSY and CDR2 SAAADI come from the germline V gene. There are 13 residues in the CDR3. The CDR3 DNA reads TGCGCCAGCAGTGATAGGGGGAACACTGAAGCTTTCTTT. Protein: CASSDRGNTEAFF.

This clone showed up just once. This sequence joins TRBV4-3 and TRBJ2-7, with 10 bases identical to TRBD1. Germline assignment: CDR1 LGHNA and CDR2 YSLEER. V was pared by 4 bases and J by 6 bases, with 12 bases of the junction left unmatched. This CDR3 spans 16 amino acids. The CDR3 DNA sequence: TGCGCCAGCAGCCGTGCCGGGGACAGGGGCTTGGCCGAGCAGTACTTC. Translated, it gives CASSRAGDRGLAEQYF.

The chain uses TRBV9 and TRBJ2-1, with D tentatively TRBD1 (6 bases). Germline V gene lookup returns CDR1 SGDLS and CDR2 YYNGEE. Trimming took off 1 base at V and 0 bases at J, with 11 bases between the two ends. The CDR3 has 16 residues. CDR3 residues: CASSVQGMSSYNEQFF. CDR3 nucleotides: TGTGCCAGCAGCGTACAGGGGATGAGCTCCTACAATGAGCAGTTCTTC.

The chain recombines TRBV5-1 with TRBJ2-5, with D perhaps TRBD1 or TRBD2 (5 bases each). The CDR3 runs to 13 residues. Germline CDR1 is SGHRS and CDR2 is YFSETQ. V gave up 4 bases and J gave up 5 bases, with 12 bases separating them. CDR3 sequence reads: CASSGLGDETQYF. For the CDR3, the DNA is TGCGCCAGCAGCGGACTCGGGGACGAGACCCAGTACTTC.

The chain carries TRBV5-1 and TRBJ2-2; D is perhaps TRBD1 or TRBD2 (6 bases each). Trimming cost V 5 bases and J 1 base, with 24 bases left between them. The germline V gene has CDR1 SGHRS and CDR2 YFSETQ. CDR3 size: 19 residues. The CDR3 sequence is CASSYLGGTRLMNTGELFF. The CDR3 DNA sequence: TGCGCCAGCAGTTACTTGGGGGGCACAAGACTCATGAACACCGGGGAGCTGTTTTTT.

This clone has only a few counts. This chain uses TRBV7-9 with TRBJ1-5; a possible D gene is TRBD1 (6 bases). Germline V gene data show CDR1 as SEHNR and CDR2 as FQNEAQ (reference sequence). The V end was cut by 5 bases, the J end by 4 bases, with 9 bases between. The CDR3 runs to 13 residues. The chain's CDR3 is CASSLTGNQPQHF. For the CDR3, the DNA is TGTGCCAGCAGCCTTACAGGGAATCAGCCCCAGCATTTT.